This entry is about one T cell receptor (beta chain). This CDR3 contains 16 residues. Germline CDR1 SGHTA, CDR2 FQGNSA. Trimming shortened V by 1 base and J by 6 bases, and 17 bases separated the two germline ends. The data were taken from a study of shared T cell receptors in the human thymus. Here immunoSEQ multiplex PCR was the method, and the copy in TCRdb shows in-frame clones only, minus some. The table has fewer than 700,000 clones, 70% to 90% seen once. Another study also made use of these data, one on human thymus T cells. This second report adds: Biased V and J segment usage appeared in thymus and peripheral blood.

This chain uses TRBV7-2 with TRBJ2-3, with D possibly matching TRBD2 (6 bases). Specimen: thymocytes. The clonotype originates from a boy in the first two years of life with a congenital heart defect. The CDR3 sequence is CASSLVGGSLADTQYF. CDR3 nucleotides: TGTGCCAGCAGCTTAGTCGGGGGTTCCCTCGCGGATACGCAGTATTTT.